What follows are 29 T cell receptor beta chains derived from one specimen sequenced in a study of OX40 agonist ivuxolimab in advanced cancers. TCRdb's copy holds only in-frame clones and misses some; the assay was immunoSEQ multiplex PCR. The sample yields about 100,000 clones, roughly 91% seen once. The sample here was CD4+ or CD8+ T cells sorted from blood, taken in a trial of the OX40 agonist ivuxolimab. These receptors were collected from an adult with an advanced solid tumor such as melanoma, head and neck, liver or kidney cancer.

The chain recombines TRBV6-6 with TRBJ2-7; weak D call: TRBD2 (5 bases). Germline V gene data show CDR1 as MNHNY and CDR2 as SVGAGI (reference sequence). CDR3 length equals 15 residues. Trimming removed 6 bases at V and 0 bases at J, with 15 bases between. CDR3 bases: TGTGCCAGCAGGGCCTGGACGGGAAACTCCTACGAGCAGTACTTC. Translated: CASRAWTGNSYEQYF.

The chain couples TRBV18 to TRBJ1-2; 9 nucleotides align to TRBD1. The CDR3 is 15 residues long. J gave up 4 bases and V 3 bases, and 6 bases lay outside the gene matches. Germline V gives CDR1 KGHSH, CDR2 LQKENI. CDR3 DNA sequence: TGTGCCAGCTCACCGGGACAGGGAGTGTTCTATGGCTACACCTTC. Its translation: CASSPGQGVFYGYTF.

The CDR3 protein is CASSKSSGKNIQYF. CDR3 DNA: TGTGCCAGCAGCAAATCTAGCGGCAAAAACATTCAGTACTTC. The chain is built from TRBV21-1 and TRBJ2-4; TRBD2 is the table's D call, not checked against the DNA. TRBV21-1 is deemed a pseudogene. The length of the CDR3 is 14 residues.

J is TRBJ2-3 and V is TRBV7-2; 12 positions agree with TRBD2. The germline gives CDR1 SGHTA, CDR2 FQGNSA. The CDR3 has 18 amino acids. Trimming cost V 1 base and J 7 bases; bases outside gene matches: 12. The DNA for the CDR3 is TGTGCCAGCAGCTTAGGTCCTAGCGGGAGGGGTCCCCAGAATACGCAGTATTTT. It codes for CASSLGPSGRGPQNTQYF.

This clone was observed a handful of times. The rearrangement links TRBV19 to TRBJ2-7; D remains ambiguous. Germline CDR1 and CDR2: LNHDA and SQIVND (reference sequence). CDR3 length: 13 amino acids. The ends were cut back, 7 bases at V and 0 bases at J, with 10 bases in the middle. The CDR3 loop reads CASKMGNSYEQYF. The CDR3 coding sequence is TGTGCCAGTAAGATGGGGAACTCCTACGAGCAGTACTTC.

This sequence joins TRBV4-2 and TRBJ2-6; 8 bases align to TRBD1. The germline CDR1 and CDR2 sequences are LGHNA and YNFKEQ. Germline trimming cut 4 bases from V and 7 bases from J; bases unmatched to any gene: 3. There are 14 residues in the CDR3. DNA of the CDR3: TGTGCCAGCAGCCTACAGGGGGAAGCCAACGTCCTGACTTTC. Translating gives CASSLQGEANVLTF.

V gene TRBV7-6 combines with J gene TRBJ2-7; 12 bases map to TRBD2. The CDR3 extends over 13 amino acids. In germline, CDR1 is SGHVS, CDR2 FNYEAQ. J was trimmed by 7 bases and V by 4 bases; bases with no gene match: 2. CDR3 residues: CASSSLAGGEQYF. CDR3 DNA: TGTGCCAGCAGCTCCCTAGCGGGAGGGGAGCAGTACTTC.

This chain uses TRBV5-4 with TRBJ2-1; 14 nucleotides align to TRBD2. The CDR3 consists of 16 residues. V lost 3 bases to trimming and J lost 9 bases; unmatched junction nucleotides: 8. Germline lookup yields CDR1 SGHNT and CDR2 YYREEE (reference sequence). CDR3 in DNA: TGTGCCAGCAGCTCATTGACTAGCGGGAGGGCCGCTGAGCAGTTCTTC. It translates to CASSSLTSGRAAEQFF.

The chain joins TRBV6-5 to TRBJ2-7; D remains unclear. V was shortened by 6 bases and J by 3 bases, with 12 bases between the two germline ends. This CDR3 is built from 13 residues. Germline values: CDR1 MNHEY, CDR2 SVGAGI. The CDR3 reads CASRRSRVYEQYF. CDR3 DNA: TGTGCCAGCAGGCGGAGCCGAGTCTACGAGCAGTACTTC.

The CDR3 loop is CASGEGQGAFYEQYF. CDR3 coding DNA: TGTGCTAGTGGGGAGGGACAGGGGGCATTTTACGAGCAGTACTTC. The chain recombines TRBV12-5 with TRBJ2-7; TRBD1 agrees at 12 bases. The ends lost 6 bases at V and 4 bases at J; junction bases unmatched: 7. The CDR3 is 15 residues long. The germline CDR1 and CDR2 sequences are LGHNT and FRNRAP.

The V call is TRBV7-9, the J call TRBJ1-1; D might be TRBD1 (5 bases). Germline V CDR1 and CDR2: SEHNR, FQNEAQ (reference sequence). The CDR3 has 13 amino acids. V lost 8 bases and J 1 base, leaving 11 bases between the germline ends. The CDR3 sequence: CASGWGENTEAFF. CDR3 DNA sequence: TGTGCCAGCGGGTGGGGGGAGAACACTGAAGCTTTCTTT.

This chain joins TRBV19 and TRBJ1-5; D call uncertain. Looked up from germline, CDR1 is LNHDA and CDR2 is SQIVND (reference sequence). The CDR3 has 15 residues. V was pared by 4 bases and J by 5 bases, with 15 bases between. The CDR3 coding sequence is TGTGCCAGTAGTACCCCCGGGATCGGGGATCAGCCCCAGCATTTT. Translating gives CASSTPGIGDQPQHF.

In DNA form, the CDR3 reads TGTGCCAGCAGCTTCCCGGGACTAGTCGTAAATGAGCAGTTCTTC. Encoded protein: CASSFPGLVVNEQFF. The chain carries TRBV7-6 and TRBJ2-1, with TRBD2 matching over 8 bases. V shed 3 bases, J shed 7 bases, and the junction held 8 bases outside the gene matches. Germline V gene data show CDR1 as SGHVS and CDR2 as FNYEAQ. This CDR3 is 15 amino acids long.

This chain links TRBV30 with TRBJ2-1; 9 bases are a match to TRBD2. Germline-derived CDR1 and CDR2 are GTSNPN and SVGIG (reference sequence). The V segment lost 4 bases and the J segment 10 bases; nucleotides outside the gene matches: 8. The CDR3 is made up of 13 amino acids. In DNA form, the CDR3 reads TGTGCCTGGAATAGCGGGAGTGTCGGCGAGCAGTTCTTC. This gives the protein CAWNSGSVGEQFF.

This rearrangement joins TRBV19 to TRBJ1-3; D is uncertain. The length of the CDR3 is 10 residues. Per the germline V gene, CDR1 is LNHDA and CDR2 is SQIVND (reference sequence). Trimming took 9 bases from V and 6 from J, leaving 6 bases between them. The CDR3 protein is CASRENTIYF. Written as DNA, the CDR3 is TGTGCCAGCCGAGAAAACACCATATATTTT.

CDR3 residues: CASSITTYEQYF. The CDR3 DNA reads TGTGCCAGCAGCATCACCACCTACGAGCAGTACTTC. The V gene is TRBV5-6, the J gene TRBJ2-7; D is unresolved. V lost 4 bases to trimming and J lost 2 bases, with 7 bases between them. The CDR3 contains 12 residues. Germline lookup yields CDR1 SGHDT and CDR2 YYEEEE.

This rearrangement joins TRBV5-1 to TRBJ2-3, with 8 bases fitting TRBD1. The CDR3 has 15 amino acids. Losses at the gene ends were 2 bases for V and 5 bases for J; bases not matched to a gene: 7. From germline, CDR1 is SGHRS and CDR2 YFSETQ. CDR3 sequence (DNA): TGCGCCAGCAGCTTAGACAGGGGCCGGGGAGATACGCAGTATTTT. It yields the protein CASSLDRGRGDTQYF.

This sequence joins TRBV2 and TRBJ1-3; TRBD1 matches at 9 bases. Trimming removed 5 bases from V and 0 bases from J; junction bases left unmatched: 11. CDR3 length: 18 residues. Germline V lookup: CDR1 SNHLY, CDR2 FYNNEI. In DNA form, the CDR3 reads TGTGCCAGCAGTAATCCAACAGGGGGCCCTTTCTCTGGAAACACCATATATTTT. It translates to CASSNPTGGPFSGNTIYF.

This chain joins TRBV27 and TRBJ1-5, with D perhaps matching TRBD1 (5 bases). The V end lost 1 base, the J end lost 3 bases, and 16 bases lay between the germline ends. Germline CDR1 reads MNHEY; CDR2 reads SMNVEV (reference sequence). This CDR3 is built from 17 residues. The CDR3 loop reads CASSLFPGLDVNQPQHF. The CDR3 bases are TGTGCCAGCAGTTTATTCCCAGGGCTGGACGTCAATCAGCCCCAGCATTTT.

The chain combines TRBV6-1 with TRBJ1-2, with 8 bases aligning to TRBD1. The ends lost 1 base at V and 6 bases at J; junction bases unmatched: 7. CDR3 length: 15 residues. CDR1 and CDR2 from the germline V gene are MNHNS and SASEGT. The CDR3 loop is CASSEDWQGADGYTF. The DNA for the CDR3 is TGTGCCAGCAGTGAAGATTGGCAGGGGGCAGATGGCTACACCTTC.

The chain uses TRBV7-2 and TRBJ1-4, with unresolved D. V was cut by 8 bases and J by 5 bases, with 12 bases left in between. This CDR3 is built from 13 residues. CDR1 is SGHTA and CDR2 is FQGNSA in the germline V gene. Written as DNA, the CDR3 is TGTGCCAGCGCCGGGTCCCCCAATGAAAAACTGTTTTTT. It is translated as CASAGSPNEKLFF.

The gene calls are TRBV7-2 and TRBJ2-2, with D perhaps matching TRBD2 (5 bases). CDR1 and CDR2 (germline): SGHTA, FQGNSA. V lost 1 base and J lost 1, with 10 bases in between. The CDR3 covers 16 residues. In nucleotides, the CDR3 is TGTGCCAGCAGCTTAGTATTTGCGGGGAACACCGGGGAGCTGTTTTTT. Its translation: CASSLVFAGNTGELFF.

The chain recombines TRBV30 with TRBJ2-7, with D unresolved. Trimming left V 1 base short and J 6 bases short, with 7 bases between. This CDR3 is built from 11 residues. CDR1 and CDR2 from the germline V gene are GTSNPN and SVGIG (reference sequence). CDR3: CAWSGYREQYF. The CDR3 DNA follows: TGTGCCTGGAGTGGATACCGCGAGCAGTACTTC.

Concerning this clone itself: The sample contains more than one DNA sequence encoding this CDR3. The V gene is TRBV30, the J gene TRBJ1-5; D is undetermined. V lost 3 bases to trimming and J lost 1 base, with 10 bases between them. Germline CDR1 is GTSNPN and CDR2 is SVGIG (reference sequence). The CDR3 has 14 residues. The CDR3 sequence is CAWSAGQSNQPQHF. The DNA of the CDR3 is TGTGCCTGGAGCGCTGGGCAGAGCAATCAGCCCCAGCATTTT.

The chain recombines TRBV7-2 with TRBJ1-5; TRBD1 is a possible D gene (5 bases). CDR3 length: 15 residues. Germline V gene sequence: CDR1 SGHTA, CDR2 FQGNSA. Trimming stripped 4 bases from V and 2 bases from J, with 12 bases between. CDR3 amino acids: CASSWQGLGNQPQHF. In nucleotides, the CDR3 is TGTGCCAGCAGCTGGCAGGGCCTCGGCAATCAGCCCCAGCATTTT.

This rearrangement joins TRBV6-6 to TRBJ2-7; D unclear. The CDR3 is made up of 11 amino acids. Germline CDR1 is MNHNY and CDR2 is SVGAGI (reference sequence). The V gene lost 7 bases and the J gene lost 9 bases, with 13 bases spanning the gap. CDR3 amino acids: CASMARGWQYF. The CDR3 bases are TGTGCCAGCATGGCACGCGGTTGGCAGTACTTC.

The chain couples TRBV5-8 to TRBJ2-7; the D is unclear. Germline CDR1 SGHTS, CDR2 YDEGEE. The CDR3 runs 13 residues. The V gene lost 8 bases and the J gene lost 2 bases, with 14 bases spanning the gap. Here the CDR3 DNA reads TGTGCCAGATCCCCGGCGGACGCCTACGAGCAGTACTTC. Amino acid sequence: CARSPADAYEQYF.

The rearrangement links TRBV7-3 to TRBJ2-2; a possible D gene is TRBD1 (6 bases). The length of the CDR3 is 16 residues. Germline V CDR1 and CDR2: SGHTA, FQGTGA. V dropped 5 bases and J dropped 4 bases, with 17 bases sitting between them. CDR3 residues: CASSTTGMPVTGELFF. DNA of the CDR3: TGTGCCAGCAGCACAACAGGGATGCCGGTCACCGGGGAGCTGTTTTTT.

The V and J genes are TRBV11-1 and TRBJ2-5; TRBD2 might be the D (5 bases). The CDR3 is made up of 14 amino acids. Deletions cut 0 bases from V and 7 bases from J, with 12 bases between. The germline V gene encodes CDR1 SGHAT and CDR2 FQDESV (reference sequence). As DNA, the CDR3 is TGTGCCAGCAGCTTAGCGCCCGAGGCGGGGACCCAGTACTTC. Amino acids: CASSLAPEAGTQYF.